This entry concerns a single TCR beta chain. The data stem from a study of blood T cell repertoires in COVID-19. For the study at large: From the United States, Italy and Spain came samples of acute and convalescent COVID-19. The cDNA or gDNA used as material had been derived from T cells, B-cell-depleted T cells, or PBMCs.

It was during active infection that Seattle patients were enrolled and then longitudinally followed. Trimming pared 6 bases from V and 13 bases from J, leaving 15 bases between. Germline values: CDR1 LNHDA, CDR2 SQIVND (reference sequence). This CDR3 is built from 12 residues. Some clones are missing from TCRdb's copy, which holds only in-frame ones; the method was immunoSEQ multiplex PCR. The sample shows about 270,000 clones, 86% of them seen only once. Sequences were obtained from peripheral blood. The sequence derives from a woman aged 30 to 39 with COVID-19, enrolled during active disease. This chain uses TRBV19 with TRBJ2-2; tentatively, D is TRBD2 (5 bases). The CDR3 spells CASSQVVGGLFF. Written as DNA, the CDR3 is TGTGCCAGTAGCCAAGTCGTCGGAGGGCTGTTTTTT. The full variable domain, its missing parts supplied by reference TRBV19 and TRBJ2-2, is DGGITQSPKYLFRKEGQNVTLSCEQNLNHDAMYWYRQDPGQGLRLIYYSQIVNDFQKGDIAEGYSVSREKKESFPLTVTSAQKNPTAFYLCASSQVVGGLFFGEGSRLTVL.